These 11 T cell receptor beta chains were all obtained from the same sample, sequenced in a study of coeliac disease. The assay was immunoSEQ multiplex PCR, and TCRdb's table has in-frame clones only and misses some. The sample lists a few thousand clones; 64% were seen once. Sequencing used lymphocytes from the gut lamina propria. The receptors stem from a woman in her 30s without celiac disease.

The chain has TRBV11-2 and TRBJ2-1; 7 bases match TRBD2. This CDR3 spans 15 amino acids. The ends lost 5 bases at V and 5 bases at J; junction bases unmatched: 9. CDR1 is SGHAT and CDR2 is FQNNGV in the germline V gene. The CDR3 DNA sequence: TGTGCCAGCAGCCCGCGTGCGCGGGGGAACAATGAGCAGTTCTTC. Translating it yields CASSPRARGNNEQFF.

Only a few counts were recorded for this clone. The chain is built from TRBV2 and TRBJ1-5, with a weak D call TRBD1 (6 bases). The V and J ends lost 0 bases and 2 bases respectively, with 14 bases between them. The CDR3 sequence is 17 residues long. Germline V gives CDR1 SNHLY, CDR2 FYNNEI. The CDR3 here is CASSEALGAWGNQPQHF. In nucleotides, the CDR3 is TGTGCCAGCAGTGAAGCGCTGGGGGCGTGGGGCAATCAGCCCCAGCATTTT.

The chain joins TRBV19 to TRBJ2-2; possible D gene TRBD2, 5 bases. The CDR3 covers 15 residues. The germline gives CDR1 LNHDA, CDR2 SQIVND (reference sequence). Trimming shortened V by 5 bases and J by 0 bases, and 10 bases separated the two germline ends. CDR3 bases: TGTGCCAGTAGTCCCGGACTGACGAACACCGGGGAGCTGTTTTTT. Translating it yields CASSPGLTNTGELFF.

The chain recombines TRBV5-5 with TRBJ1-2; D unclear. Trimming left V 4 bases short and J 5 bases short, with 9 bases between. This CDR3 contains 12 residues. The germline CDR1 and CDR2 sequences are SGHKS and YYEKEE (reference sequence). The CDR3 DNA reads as TGTGCCAGCAGCATAGACACTTATGGCTACACCTTC. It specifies CASSIDTYGYTF.

CDR3 in amino acids: CAWSFPTSGGARAKNIQYF. The CDR3 DNA reads as TGTGCCTGGAGTTTCCCGACTAGCGGGGGTGCACGCGCCAAAAACATTCAGTACTTC. The rearrangement uses TRBV30 and TRBJ2-4; 12 bases agree with TRBD2. Germline V lookup: CDR1 GTSNPN, CDR2 SVGIG (reference sequence). Losses at the gene ends were 2 bases for V and 1 base for J; bases not matched to a gene: 12. The CDR3 contains 19 residues.

This chain's CDR3 is CASSARDRLAGGPDTQYF. The CDR3 DNA reads as TGTGCCAGCAGCGCAAGAGATAGACTAGCGGGGGGGCCAGATACGCAGTATTTT. The chain couples TRBV9 to TRBJ2-3; 14 bases map to TRBD2. Trimming cost V 3 bases and J 4 bases; bases outside gene matches: 10. CDR3 size: 18 residues. Germline V gene data show CDR1 as SGDLS and CDR2 as YYNGEE.

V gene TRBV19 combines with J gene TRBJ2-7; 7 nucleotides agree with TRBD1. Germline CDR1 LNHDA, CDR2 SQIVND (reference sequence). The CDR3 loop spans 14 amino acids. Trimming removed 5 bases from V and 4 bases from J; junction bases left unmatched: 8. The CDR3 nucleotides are TGTGCCAGTAGTTCCAGGGACAGTCGGTACGAGCAGTACTTC. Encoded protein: CASSSRDSRYEQYF.

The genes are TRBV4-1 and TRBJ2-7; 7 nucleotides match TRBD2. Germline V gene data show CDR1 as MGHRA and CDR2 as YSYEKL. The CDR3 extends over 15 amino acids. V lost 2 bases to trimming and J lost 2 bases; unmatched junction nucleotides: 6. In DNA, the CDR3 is TGCGCCAGCAGCCAACGAAGCGGGGAAGCCTACGAGCAGTACTTC. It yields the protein CASSQRSGEAYEQYF.

The CDR3 region is CASSHGGKGVWGSGANVLTF. CDR3 coding DNA: TGTGCCAGCAGCCATGGCGGCAAGGGGGTTTGGGGCTCTGGGGCCAACGTCCTGACTTTC. The gene calls are TRBV14 and TRBJ2-6, with D possibly being TRBD1 (6 bases). CDR1 and CDR2 (germline): SGHDN, FVKESK. Trimming removed 3 bases from V and 0 bases from J, with 21 bases in between. The CDR3 sequence is 20 residues long.

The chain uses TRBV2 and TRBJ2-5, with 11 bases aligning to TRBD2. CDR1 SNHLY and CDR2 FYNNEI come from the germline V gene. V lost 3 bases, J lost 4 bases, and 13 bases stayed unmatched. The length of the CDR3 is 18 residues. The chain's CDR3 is CASSERRGIAGGSETQYF. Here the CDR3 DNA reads TGTGCCAGCAGTGAGCGGAGGGGAATAGCGGGGGGGTCAGAGACCCAGTACTTC.

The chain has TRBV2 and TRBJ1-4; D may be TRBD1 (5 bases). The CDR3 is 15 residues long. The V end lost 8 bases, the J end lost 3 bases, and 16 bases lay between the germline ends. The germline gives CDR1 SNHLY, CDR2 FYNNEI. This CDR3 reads CASVFQGSANEKLFF. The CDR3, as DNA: TGTGCCAGCGTATTTCAGGGATCAGCTAATGAAAAACTGTTTTTT.